This entry describes one T cell receptor beta chain. Looked up from germline, CDR1 is KGHDR and CDR2 is SFDVKD. Trimming at V came to 4 bases and at J to 3 bases, leaving 5 bases not matched to a gene. This CDR3 contains 15 residues. The data stem from a study of T cell responses to AZD1222 COVID-19 vaccine. Measured with immunoSEQ multiplex PCR; TCRdb has only the in-frame clones, and not every one. The profile shows approximately 140,000 clones, 90% of them singletons. This receptor was taken from an adult who received the AZD1222 COVID-19 vaccine. The chain employs TRBV24-1 and TRBJ2-3; 8 bases map to TRBD2. This material consisted of peripheral blood, taken 28 days after the second AZD1222 dose. CDR3 sequence reads: CATSDPGGQTDTQYF. CDR3 DNA: TGTGCCACCAGTGACCCGGGGGGGCAGACAGATACGCAGTATTTT.